These T cell receptor beta chains were read from a single sample in a study of blood T cell repertoires in COVID-19. TCRdb's copy holds only in-frame clones and misses some; the assay was immunoSEQ multiplex PCR. This repertoire shows about 300,000 clones, 70% to 90% found once; its top ten account for 3.5% to 4.5%. The sequenced sample consisted of PBMCs or T cells enriched from blood (not recorded which). These receptors all come from a young man who had recovered from COVID-19. Each CDR3 is given with its conserved first and last residue. Size values are once, few and many counts, or a class for expanded clones, and some rows have none.

-	TRBV20-1	TRBJ2-1	CSASTSGRRVYNEQFF
-	TRBV28	TRBJ2-7	CASSRPRLAGGLDYEQYF
-	TRBV7-9	TRBJ2-7	CASSFPRAEQYF
-	TRBV11-3	TRBJ1-1	CASSLGFWVGGRENTEAFF
-	TRBV28	TRBJ2-3	CASRSEDRSNTDTQYF
once	TRBV12-3/TRBV12-4	TRBJ1-5	CATQGAGNQPQHF
-	TRBV3-1/TRBV3-2	TRBJ2-5	CASSQDGWDRGPVTQYF
-	TRBV5-1	TRBJ1-3	CASSFSGSDAGNTIYF
-	TRBV27	TRBJ1-4	CASRTTGVGNEKLFF
-	TRBV29-1	TRBJ2-2	CSVVGRGTGELFF
-	TRBV5-1	TRBJ1-4	CASSADRGTNEKLFF
-	TRBV29-1	TRBJ2-3	CSVETYRADTQYF
-	TRBV7-9	TRBJ1-2	CASSLDREWGDGYTF
once	TRBV6-5	TRBJ2-3	CASSSGVGTDTQYF
-	TRBV5-1	TRBJ1-3	CASSLEPGSGNTIYF
-	TRBV21-1	TRBJ2-3	CASSEGLADCLTDTQYF
-	TRBV11-2	TRBJ2-6	CASSKSRGPFGANVLTF
-	TRBV7-9	TRBJ1-5	CASSSTSLKGANQPQHF
-	TRBV7-2	TRBJ2-4	CASSVSGGVAKNIQYF
-	TRBV5-1	TRBJ2-3	CASSLVQGTDTQYF
-	TRBV5-1	TRBJ2-1	CASRPQRTGTDNEQFF
-	TRBV9	TRBJ2-5	CASSPTSYQETQYF
-	TRBV19	TRBJ2-5	CASSRGLAGGQETQYF
once	TRBV3-1/TRBV3-2	TRBJ2-1	CASSPSGGVYNEQFF
-	TRBV19	TRBJ1-5	CASSISSNQPQHF
-	TRBV10-1	TRBJ2-5	CASSGGLAGDPETQYF
-	TRBV30	TRBJ1-5	CAWSGGHKDLRPQHF
once	TRBV15	TRBJ2-3	CATSSTRQGNTQYF